The 13 T cell receptor beta chains below were found in one sample sequenced in a study of blood T cell repertoires in COVID-19. The assay was immunoSEQ multiplex PCR, and TCRdb's table has in-frame clones only and misses some. The sample carries fewer than 200,000 clones, roughly 90% recorded once. The source material was peripheral blood. The receptors originated from a woman aged 60 to 75 who had recovered from COVID-19.

The chain uses TRBV28 and TRBJ2-7; 8 bases fit TRBD1. In germline, CDR1 is MDHEN, CDR2 SYDVKM. The trim removed 5 bases at V and 4 bases at J, leaving 13 bases unmatched. There are 16 residues in the CDR3. The CDR3 here is CASSVQGALGSYEQYF. As DNA, the CDR3 is TGTGCCAGCAGTGTCCAGGGGGCGTTGGGCTCATACGAGCAGTACTTC. The full variable domain, completed using reference TRBV28 and TRBJ2-7, is DVKVTQSSRYLVKRTGEKVFLECVQDMDHENMFWYRQDPGLGLRLIYFSYDVKMKEKGDIPEGYSVSREKKERFSLILESASTNQTSMYLCASSVQGALGSYEQYFGPGTRLTVT.

The chain joins TRBV10-3 to TRBJ1-1, with TRBD1 identical over 7 bases. CDR3 length: 14 residues. V trimming: 3 bases; J trimming: 4 bases; junction bases outside the gene matches: 5. The germline V gene encodes CDR1 ENHRY and CDR2 SYGVKD. In nucleotides, the CDR3 is TGTGCCATCAGTGACACGACAGGGCTCACTGAAGCTTTCTTT. It codes for CAISDTTGLTEAFF.

This clone was seen a single time. The chain combines TRBV7-6 with TRBJ2-1; no clear D. The CDR3 sequence is 13 residues long. The V end lost 5 bases, the J end lost 4 bases, and 9 bases lay between the germline ends. Germline CDR1 SGHVS, CDR2 FNYEAQ. For the CDR3, the DNA is TGTGCCAGCAGCCGGTCTGAGTACAATGAGCAGTTCTTC. Protein: CASSRSEYNEQFF. The full variable domain, with the rest looked up from reference TRBV7-6 and TRBJ2-1, is GAGVSQSPRYKVTKRGQDVALRCDPISGHVSLYWYRQALGQGPEFLTYFNYEAQQDKSGLPNDRFSAERPEGSISTLTIQRTEQRDSAMYRCASSRSEYNEQFFGPGTRLTVL.

J is TRBJ2-7 and V is TRBV7-9; D not resolved. The CDR3 loop spans 13 amino acids. V was clipped by 2 bases and J by 5 bases, with 10 bases between them. Germline values: CDR1 SEHNR, CDR2 FQNEAQ (reference sequence). CDR3 sequence reads: CASSLSVRDEQYF. In DNA form, the CDR3 reads TGTGCCAGCAGCTTATCTGTCCGTGACGAGCAGTACTTC.

This sequence joins TRBV7-2 and TRBJ2-7, with D possibly being TRBD2 (5 bases). This CDR3 is 13 amino acids long. In germline, CDR1 is SGHTA, CDR2 FQGNSA. Deletions cut 6 bases from V and 7 bases from J, with 16 bases between. For the CDR3, the DNA is TGTGCCAGCAGTCTTGAGCGGTCCGGGGAGCAGTACTTC. It yields the protein CASSLERSGEQYF.

The V call is TRBV2, the J call TRBJ2-7, with D possibly being TRBD1 (5 bases). Between the trimmed V and J ends, which lost 3 bases and 6 bases, there was a span of 12 bases. CDR1 is SNHLY, CDR2 FYNNEI, per germline. The CDR3 sequence is 13 residues long. Written as DNA, the CDR3 is TGTGCCAGCAGTGACTCCCAGGGCGCCGAGCAGTACTTC. This translates into CASSDSQGAEQYF.

The chain links TRBV5-5 to TRBJ2-1; D may be TRBD1 (5 bases). CDR3 length equals 15 residues. Germline CDR1 is SGHKS and CDR2 is YYEKEE (reference sequence). V was trimmed by 4 bases and J by 0 bases, leaving 11 bases between them. For the CDR3, the DNA is TGTGCCAGCAGCCCCCAGGGTAGCTCCTACAATGAGCAGTTCTTC. Amino acid sequence: CASSPQGSSYNEQFF. The whole variable domain, remainder taken from reference TRBV5-5 and TRBJ2-1, is DAGVTQSPTHLIKTRGQQVTLRCSPISGHKSVSWYQQVLGQGPQFIFQYYEKEERGRGNFPDRFSARQFPNYSSELNVNALLLGDSALYLCASSPQGSSYNEQFFGPGTRLTVL.

The chain joins TRBV14 to TRBJ1-2, with D hard to call. Looked up from germline, CDR1 is SGHDN and CDR2 is FVKESK. The CDR3 has 16 residues. V was cut by 0 bases and J by 3 bases, with 14 bases left in between. The CDR3 DNA reads TGTGCCAGCAGCCAAGATGTAGGGAGGACCTACTATGGCTACACCTTC. As protein: CASSQDVGRTYYGYTF. Variable domain in full (rest from reference TRBV14 and TRBJ1-2): EAGVTQFPSHSVIEKGQTVTLRCDPISGHDNLYWYRRVMGKEIKFLLHFVKESKQDESGMPNNRFLAERTGGTYSTLKVQPAELEDSGVYFCASSQDVGRTYYGYTFGSGTRLTVV.

The gene calls are TRBV28 and TRBJ2-5, with TRBD2 matching over 11 bases. Germline V lookup: CDR1 MDHEN, CDR2 SYDVKM. V trimming: 1 base; J trimming: 6 bases; junction bases outside the gene matches: 4. This CDR3 comprises 15 residues. The CDR3 spells CASSLLAGGLKTQYF. CDR3 nucleotide sequence: TGTGCCAGCAGTTTATTAGCGGGGGGGCTCAAGACCCAGTACTTC.

The V gene is TRBV4-2, the J gene TRBJ1-2; TRBD1 is a possible D gene (5 bases). The germline CDR1 and CDR2 sequences are LGHNA and YNFKEQ. V lost 0 bases and J lost 2, with 16 bases in between. The CDR3 extends over 17 amino acids. This CDR3 is CASSQDFSDSKNYGYTF. The CDR3 DNA reads as TGTGCCAGCAGCCAAGATTTCAGCGACAGTAAGAACTATGGCTACACCTTC.

The chain carries TRBV4-1 and TRBJ1-1; a weak D match, TRBD1 (5 bases). The CDR3 is made up of 15 amino acids. CDR1 MGHRA and CDR2 YSYEKL come from the germline V gene. The V end lost 4 bases, the J end lost 0 bases, and 12 bases lay between the germline ends. For the CDR3, the DNA is TGCGCCAGCAGCCTGACAGCGATCATGAACACTGAAGCTTTCTTT. Its protein is CASSLTAIMNTEAFF.

The chain combines TRBV9 with TRBJ2-7, with D perhaps matching TRBD2 (5 bases). The CDR3 covers 12 residues. Looked up from germline, CDR1 is SGDLS and CDR2 is YYNGEE. V was cut by 0 bases and J by 7 bases, with 8 bases left in between. The CDR3 sequence: CASSVDTGEQYF. The DNA for the CDR3 is TGTGCCAGCAGCGTAGATACGGGGGAGCAGTACTTC.

The chain uses TRBV5-1 and TRBJ1-2; the D is unclear. V lost 0 bases, J lost 0 bases, and 9 bases lay in between. Germline-derived CDR1 and CDR2 are SGHRS and YFSETQ. The CDR3 extends over 15 amino acids. Here the CDR3 DNA reads TGCGCCAGCAGCTTGGGCGGCGGATCTAACTATGGCTACACCTTC. Its translation: CASSLGGGSNYGYTF. Variable domain in full (rest from reference TRBV5-1 and TRBJ1-2): KAGVTQTPRYLIKTRGQQVTLSCSPISGHRSVSWYQQTPGQGLQFLFEYFSETQRNKGNFPGRFSGRQFSNSRSEMNVSTLELGDSALYLCASSLGGGSNYGYTFGSGTRLTVV.